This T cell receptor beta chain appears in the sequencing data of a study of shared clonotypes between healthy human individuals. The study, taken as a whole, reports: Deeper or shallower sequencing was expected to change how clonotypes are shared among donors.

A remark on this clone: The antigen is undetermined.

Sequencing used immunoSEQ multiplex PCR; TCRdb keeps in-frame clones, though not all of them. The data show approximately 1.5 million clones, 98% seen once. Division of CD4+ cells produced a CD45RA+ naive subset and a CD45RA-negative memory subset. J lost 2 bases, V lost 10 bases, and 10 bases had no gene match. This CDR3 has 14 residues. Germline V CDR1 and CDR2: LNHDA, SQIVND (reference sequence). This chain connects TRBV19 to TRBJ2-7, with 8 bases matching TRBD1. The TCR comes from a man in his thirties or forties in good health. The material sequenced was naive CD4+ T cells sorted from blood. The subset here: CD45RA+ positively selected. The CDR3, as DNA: TGTGCCACCGCCCGGGACAGGCTAACCTACGAGCAGTACTTC. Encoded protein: CATARDRLTYEQYF.